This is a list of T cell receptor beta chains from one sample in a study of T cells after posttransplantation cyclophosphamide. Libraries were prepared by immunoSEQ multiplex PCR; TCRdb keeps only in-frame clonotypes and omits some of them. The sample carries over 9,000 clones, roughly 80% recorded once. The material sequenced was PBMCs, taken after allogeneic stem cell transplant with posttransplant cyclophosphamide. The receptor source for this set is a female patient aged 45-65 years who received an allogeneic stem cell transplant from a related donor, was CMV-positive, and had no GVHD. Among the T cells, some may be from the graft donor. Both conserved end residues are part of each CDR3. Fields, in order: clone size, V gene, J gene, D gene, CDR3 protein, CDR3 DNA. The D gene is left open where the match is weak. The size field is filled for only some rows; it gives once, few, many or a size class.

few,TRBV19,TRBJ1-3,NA,CASSVTGIGDTIYF,TGTGCCAGTAGTGTTACAGGGATAGGGGACACCATATATTTT
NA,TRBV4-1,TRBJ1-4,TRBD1,CASSQVTDRGYEKLFF,TGCGCCAGCAGCCAAGTTACTGACAGGGGTTATGAAAAACTGTTTTTT
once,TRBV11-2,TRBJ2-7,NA,CASSLSGGGGCF,TGTGCCAGCAGCTTATCGGGAGGAGGGGGGTGCTTC
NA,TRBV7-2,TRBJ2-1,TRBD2,CASSLGGGAGSEQFF,TGTGCCAGCAGCTTAGGCGGGGGGGCCGGGTCTGAGCAGTTCTTC
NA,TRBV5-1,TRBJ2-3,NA,CASSLRGPSTDTQYF,TGCGCCAGCAGCTTGAGAGGCCCTAGCACAGATACGCAGTATTTT
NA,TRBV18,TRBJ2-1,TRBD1,CASSLSPPSGTGAYNEQFF,TGTGCCAGCTCCCTTTCACCACCCTCCGGGACAGGGGCCTACAATGAGCAGTTCTTC
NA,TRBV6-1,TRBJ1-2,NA,CASSETFGLSNYGYTF,TGTGCCAGCAGTGAAACCTTCGGACTGTCTAACTATGGCTACACCTTC
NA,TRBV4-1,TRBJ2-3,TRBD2,CASSPEVAGGSTDTQYF,TGCGCCAGCAGCCCGGAGGTAGCGGGGGGTAGCACAGATACGCAGTATTTT
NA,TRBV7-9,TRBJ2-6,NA,CASSQTGVSGANVLTF,TGTGCCAGCAGCCAAACGGGAGTCTCTGGGGCCAACGTCCTGACTTTC
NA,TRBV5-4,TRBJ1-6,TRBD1,CASSMRAGGFSPLHF,TGTGCCAGCAGCATGAGGGCAGGGGGATTTTCACCCCTCCACTTT
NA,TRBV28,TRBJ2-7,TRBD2,CASSIPGLHSYEQYF,TGTGCCAGCAGTATCCCGGGACTACACTCCTACGAGCAGTACTTC
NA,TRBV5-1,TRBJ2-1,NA,CASSLELGVPEQFF,TGCGCCAGCAGCTTAGAACTAGGCGTCCCTGAGCAGTTCTTC
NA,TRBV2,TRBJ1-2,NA,CASSEPGRNYGYTF,TGTGCCAGCAGTGAACCAGGGAGGAACTATGGCTACACCTTC
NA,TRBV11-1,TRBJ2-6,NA,CASTRRGSGANVLTF,TGTGCCAGTACAAGGCGGGGTTCTGGGGCCAACGTCCTGACTTTC
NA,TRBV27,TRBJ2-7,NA,CASSLTGYGEQYF,TGTGCCAGCAGTTTAACAGGGTATGGCGAGCAGTACTTC
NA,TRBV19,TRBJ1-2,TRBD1,CASSSPAGTGFYGYTF,TGTGCCAGTAGTTCACCAGCCGGGACAGGCTTCTATGGCTACACCTTC
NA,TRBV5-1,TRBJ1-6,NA,CASFSGNSPLHF,TGCGCCAGTTTCTCGGGGAATTCACCCCTCCACTTT
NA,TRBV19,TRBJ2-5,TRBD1,CASSEGTEETQYF,TGTGCCAGTAGTGAAGGGACAGAAGAGACCCAGTACTTC
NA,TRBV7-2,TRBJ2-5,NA,CASSLRRAYQETQYF,TGTGCCAGCAGCTTAAGACGAGCGTACCAAGAGACCCAGTACTTC
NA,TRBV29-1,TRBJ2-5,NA,CSVVVAGETQYF,TGCAGCGTTGTTGTGGCGGGAGAGACCCAGTACTTC
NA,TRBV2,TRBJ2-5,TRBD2,CASSEGLAGDQETQYF,TGTGCCAGCAGTGAAGGGCTAGCGGGGGACCAAGAGACCCAGTACTTC
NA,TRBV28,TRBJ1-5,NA,CASSFPFRPQHF,TGTGCCAGCAGTTTTCCCTTCCGGCCCCAGCATTTT
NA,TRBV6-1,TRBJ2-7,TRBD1,CASRRQQGPGSEQYF,TGTGCCAGCAGGAGACAACAGGGGCCAGGGAGCGAGCAGTACTTC
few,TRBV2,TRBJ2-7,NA,CALGDGYEQYF,TGTGCCCTAGGCGATGGCTACGAGCAGTACTTC
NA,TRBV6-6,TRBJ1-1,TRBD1,CASSDRTGMHTEAFF,TGTGCCAGCAGTGATCGGACAGGGATGCACACTGAAGCTTTCTTT
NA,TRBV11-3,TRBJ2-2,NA,CASSLEGRGGELFF,TGTGCCAGCAGCTTAGAGGGGAGAGGCGGGGAGCTGTTTTTT
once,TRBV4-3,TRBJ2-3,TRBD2,CASSQDLTSGVTDTQYF,TGCGCCAGCAGCCAAGATTTGACTAGCGGGGTCACAGATACGCAGTATTTT
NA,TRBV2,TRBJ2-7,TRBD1,CASSIGPGQGSYEQYF,TGTGCCAGCAGTATAGGACCGGGACAGGGAAGCTACGAGCAGTACTTC
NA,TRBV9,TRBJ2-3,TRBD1,CASSVQGARADTQYF,TGTGCCAGCAGCGTTCAGGGGGCGCGAGCAGATACGCAGTATTTT
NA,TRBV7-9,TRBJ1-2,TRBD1,CASSSDRASGYTF,TGTGCCAGCAGCTCTGACAGGGCTTCTGGCTACACCTTC
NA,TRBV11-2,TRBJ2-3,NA,CASSSSGGRTDTQYF,TGTGCCAGCAGCTCGTCCGGGGGGCGGACAGATACGCAGTATTTT
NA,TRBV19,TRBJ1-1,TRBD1,CASSGQGWRNTEAFF,TGTGCCAGTAGTGGACAGGGGTGGAGGAACACTGAAGCTTTCTTT
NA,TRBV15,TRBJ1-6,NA,CATSREERSSPLHF,TGTGCCACCAGCAGAGAGGAGCGAAGTTCACCCCTCCACTTT
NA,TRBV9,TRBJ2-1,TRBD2,CASSVRSGEYNEQFF,TGTGCCAGCAGCGTACGTAGCGGGGAGTACAATGAGCAGTTCTTC
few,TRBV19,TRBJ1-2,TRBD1,CASSPRQGPRDGYGYTF,TGTGCCAGTAGTCCCCGACAGGGGCCTCGGGATGGGTATGGCTACACCTTC
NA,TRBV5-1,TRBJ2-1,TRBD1,CASSLGQGSYNEQFF,TGCGCCAGCAGCTTGGGACAGGGCTCCTACAATGAGCAGTTCTTC
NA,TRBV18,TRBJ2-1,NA,CASSPSWENEQFF,TGTGCCAGCTCACCATCGTGGGAGAATGAGCAGTTCTTC
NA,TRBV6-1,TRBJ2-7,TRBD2,CATERGSYEQYF,TGTGCCACGGAGCGGGGGTCCTACGAGCAGTACTTC
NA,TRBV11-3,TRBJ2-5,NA,CASSPRASQETQYF,TGTGCCAGCAGCCCGCGGGCCAGCCAAGAGACCCAGTACTTC
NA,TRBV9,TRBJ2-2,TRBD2,CASSAGLAGRLRNTGELFF,TGTGCCAGCAGCGCCGGACTAGCGGGGAGACTCAGGAACACCGGGGAGCTGTTTTTT